This TCR beta chain was sequenced for a study of blood T cell repertoires in COVID-19. The method was immunoSEQ multiplex PCR; TCRdb's version includes in-frame clones alone and lacks a portion of them. Of 88,000 or so clones listed, under 85% are singletons. CDR3 length equals 16 residues. The ends lost 3 bases at V and 0 bases at J; junction bases unmatched: 9. CDR1 GTSNPN and CDR2 SVGIG come from the germline V gene (reference sequence). The sample taken for sequencing was peripheral blood. The chain uses TRBV30 and TRBJ1-1; TRBD1 matches 8 bases. This sequence was found in a human donor in a cohort sampled during active COVID-19. The CDR3 loop reads CAWRARTGSMNTEAFF. The CDR3, as DNA: TGTGCCTGGAGGGCGCGGACAGGGTCCATGAACACTGAAGCTTTCTTT.